Listed below are T cell receptor beta chains from one sample, sequenced in a study of CD8 T cells in Susac syndrome. Using its own MiXCR run on the immunoSEQ multiplex PCR reads, TCRdb lists one record per CDR3 protein. Among about 180,000 distinct CDR3 sequences listed, just under 95% were seen once. The specimen was CD4+ T cells from PBMCs. These receptors were taken from a human donor with Susac syndrome. Each CDR3 is given without its conserved first and last residue.

>12|TRBV9
ASSAGQGARGYT
>12|TRBV27
ASSFSIRGETQY
>14|TRBV30
AWSVRGKSRTGELF
>12|TRBV27
ASSPWTENQPQH
>17|TRBV4-2
ASSQETGAAGAAYNEQF
>13|TRBV4-1
ASSQGGVANYGYT
>11|TRBV7-2
ASSFPSTDTQY
>15|TRBV12-3/TRBV12-4
ASSPGTVVGSTDTQY
>17|TRBV12-3/TRBV12-4
ASSLRTSGVNPSTDTQY
>12|TRBV11-2
ASGREGPYNEQF
>14|TRBV4-2
ASSHPDRALEEKLF
>11|TRBV4-2
ASSQLGVTEAF
>13|TRBV7-9
ASSLRGSGNNEQF
>13|TRBV6-6
ASSTPFGSSYEQY
>9|TRBV14
ASSQDAFQY
>16|TRBV4-3
ASSQDTGSVSLYNEQF
>13|TRBV30
AWSPLSTGGGELF
>11|TRBV11-2
ASSFRLRNEQY
>13|TRBV28
ASNTLGTGTDTQY
>12|TRBV7-8
ASSLARGVSEAF
>9|TRBV2
ASRDYNEQF
>12|TRBV2
ASSPTAGAQPQH